Shown below are 10 T cell receptor beta chains from a single sample sequenced in a study of T cell responses to AZD1222 COVID-19 vaccine. Profiling relied on immunoSEQ multiplex PCR, and the TCRdb table lists in-frame clones only, not all of them. The data show some 150,000 clones, roughly 89% seen once. The source was peripheral blood, collected 28 days after the second AZD1222 dose. Every receptor here comes from an adult who received the AZD1222 COVID-19 vaccine.

The chain recombines TRBV28 with TRBJ2-7, with D unclear. V was pared by 2 bases and J by 3 bases, with 8 bases between. The CDR3 runs 13 residues. In germline, CDR1 is MDHEN, CDR2 SYDVKM. CDR3 amino acids: CASSLGGYYEQYF. DNA of the CDR3: TGTGCCAGCAGTTTAGGCGGATACTACGAGCAGTACTTC.

In the case of this clone: At one boundary the junction diverges from the germline segment, which might be a read error. The chain is built from TRBV6-1 and TRBJ2-1; no clear D gene. CDR1 and CDR2 from the germline V gene are MNHNS and SASEGT. The length of the CDR3 is 15 residues. The CDR3 loop is CASSQARLSYNEQFF. The CDR3 DNA reads as TGTGCCAGCAGTCAAGCGCGACTCTCCTACAATGAGCAGTTCTTC.

This rearrangement joins TRBV7-2 to TRBJ2-4, with 12 nucleotides matching TRBD2. The length of the CDR3 is 16 residues. Germline CDR1 is SGHTA and CDR2 is FQGNSA. V gave up 4 bases and J gave up 6 bases; unmatched junction bases: 7. The CDR3 DNA sequence: TGTGCCAGCAGCTCACAGACTAGCGGGGGAGTAAACATTCAGTACTTC. This translates into CASSSQTSGGVNIQYF.

This clone was found once. The chain recombines TRBV2 with TRBJ1-4; TRBD1 might be the D (5 bases). CDR1 is SNHLY, CDR2 FYNNEI, per germline. The ends were cut back, 9 bases at V and 4 bases at J, with 15 bases in the middle. The CDR3 is 14 residues long. The CDR3, as DNA: TGTGCCAGTTACAAGACAGCCCGTAATGAAAAACTGTTTTTT. It yields the protein CASYKTARNEKLFF.

The chain employs TRBV28 and TRBJ1-2; possible D gene TRBD1, 5 bases. Germline values: CDR1 MDHEN, CDR2 SYDVKM. Trimming removed 8 bases at V and 8 bases at J, with 33 bases between. The CDR3 loop spans 18 amino acids. The CDR3 nucleotides are TGTGCCAGCCTAACCCGGGCCATAATCCAGGGTTTCGCGAGAGGCTACACCTTC. This translates into CASLTRAIIQGFARGYTF.

J is TRBJ1-5 and V is TRBV6-5; D unclear. Germline CDR1 reads MNHEY; CDR2 reads SVGAGI. CDR3 length: 13 amino acids. Between the trimmed V and J ends, which lost 2 bases and 0 bases, there was a span of 2 bases. In DNA, the CDR3 is TGTGCCAGCAGTTACAATAGCAATCAGCCCCAGCATTTT. This gives the protein CASSYNSNQPQHF.

The V and J genes are TRBV9 and TRBJ2-1; 9 bases align to TRBD1. The V gene end was trimmed by 4 bases and the J gene end by 9 bases; junction bases not matched to a gene: 8. CDR3 size: 14 residues. Per the germline V gene, CDR1 is SGDLS and CDR2 is YYNGEE. The CDR3 nucleotides read TGTGCCAGCAGCCCCCGGACAGGGGAGGGTGAGCAGTTCTTC. It is translated as CASSPRTGEGEQFF.

The chain joins TRBV4-3 to TRBJ2-3, with D unresolved. From germline, CDR1 is LGHNA and CDR2 YSLEER. The CDR3 covers 13 residues. Trimming took 4 bases from V and 3 from J, leaving 8 bases between them. CDR3 sequence (DNA): TGCGCCAGCAGCCCGCAATTAACAGATACGCAGTATTTT. Its translation is CASSPQLTDTQYF.

The rearrangement joins TRBV7-2 to TRBJ2-3; the match to TRBD1 covers 7 bases. The trim removed 5 bases at V and 0 bases at J, leaving 5 bases unmatched. The CDR3 is 15 residues long. Germline V gene sequence: CDR1 SGHTA, CDR2 FQGNSA. CDR3 region: CASSPGRGSTDTQYF. The CDR3 nucleotides are TGTGCCAGCAGCCCTGGCAGGGGGAGCACAGATACGCAGTATTTT.

V usage is TRBV5-1 and J usage is TRBJ1-1; tentatively, D is TRBD1 (5 bases). This CDR3 is 14 amino acids long. Looked up from germline, CDR1 is SGHRS and CDR2 is YFSETQ. Trimming shortened V by 1 base and J by 2 bases, and 9 bases separated the two germline ends. The CDR3 region has the DNA TGCGCCAGCAGCTTGAACGGACAAAACACTGAAGCTTTCTTT. Amino acids: CASSLNGQNTEAFF.